Included here is one T cell receptor (beta chain) sequence, with context. This entry comes from a study of blood T cell repertoires in COVID-19. In the study overall: T cells, B-cell-depleted T cells, or PBMCs provided the cDNA or gDNA that served as material.

This table comes from immunoSEQ multiplex PCR, and its TCRdb copy is limited to in-frame clones, with some not included. The sample lists some 220,000 clones, about 80% occurring once. The sample comprised peripheral blood. The receptor was isolated from a woman between 55 and 75 years old with acute or convalescent COVID-19.

CDR3 nucleotides: TGCGCCAGCAGGCAGTCCAACGCGAACACCGGGGAGCTGTTTTTT. This sequence encodes CASRQSNANTGELFF. This sequence joins TRBV5-1 and TRBJ2-2; D unresolved. CDR3 length: 15 amino acids. Germline V gives CDR1 SGHRS, CDR2 YFSETQ. Trimming pared 5 bases from V and 0 bases from J, leaving 11 bases between. The complete variable domain, with remaining parts taken from reference TRBV5-1 and TRBJ2-2, reads KAGVTQTPRYLIKTRGQQVTLSCSPISGHRSVSWYQQTPGQGLQFLFEYFSETQRNKGNFPGRFSGRQFSNSRSEMNVSTLELGDSALYLCASRQSNANTGELFFGEGSRLTVL.